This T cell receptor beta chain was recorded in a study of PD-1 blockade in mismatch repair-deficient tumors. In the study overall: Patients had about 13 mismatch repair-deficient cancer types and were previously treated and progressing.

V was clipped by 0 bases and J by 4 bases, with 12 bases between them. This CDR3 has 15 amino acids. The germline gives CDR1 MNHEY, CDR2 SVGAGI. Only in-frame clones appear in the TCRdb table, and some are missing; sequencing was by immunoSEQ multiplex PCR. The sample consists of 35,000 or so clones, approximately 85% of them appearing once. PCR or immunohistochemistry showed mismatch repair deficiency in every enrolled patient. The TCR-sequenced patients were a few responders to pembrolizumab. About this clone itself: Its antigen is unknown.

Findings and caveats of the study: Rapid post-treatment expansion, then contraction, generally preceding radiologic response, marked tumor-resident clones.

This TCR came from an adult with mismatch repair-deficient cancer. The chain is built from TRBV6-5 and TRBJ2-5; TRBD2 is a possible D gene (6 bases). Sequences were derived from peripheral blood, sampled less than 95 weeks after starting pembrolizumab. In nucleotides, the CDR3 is TGTGCCAGCAGTTACTCGAGGGACTCCCGAGAGACCCAGTACTTC. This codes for CASSYSRDSRETQYF.